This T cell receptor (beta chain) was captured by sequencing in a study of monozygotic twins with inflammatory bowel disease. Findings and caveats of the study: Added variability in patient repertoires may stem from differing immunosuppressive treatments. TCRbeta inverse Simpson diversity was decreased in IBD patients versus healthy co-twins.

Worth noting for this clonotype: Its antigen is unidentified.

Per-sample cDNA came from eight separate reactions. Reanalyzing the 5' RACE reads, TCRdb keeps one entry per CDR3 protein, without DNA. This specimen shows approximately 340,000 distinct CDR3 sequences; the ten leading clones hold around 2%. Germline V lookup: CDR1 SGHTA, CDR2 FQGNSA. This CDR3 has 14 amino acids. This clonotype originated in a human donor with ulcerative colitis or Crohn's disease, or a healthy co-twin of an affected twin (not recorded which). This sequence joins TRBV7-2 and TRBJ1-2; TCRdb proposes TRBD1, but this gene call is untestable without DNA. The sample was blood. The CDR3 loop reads CASSLPPPDYGYTF. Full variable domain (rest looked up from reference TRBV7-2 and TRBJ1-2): GAGVSQSPSNKVTEKGKDVELRCDPISGHTALYWYRQSLGQGLEFLIYFQGNSAPDKSGLPSDRFSAERTGGSVSTLTIQRTQQEDSAVYLCASSLPPPDYGYTFGSGTRLTVV.